The sequence of this T cell receptor beta chain was determined in a study of shared clonotypes between healthy human individuals. Study background: Donors had three CD4 naive, three CD4 memory, two CD8 naive and one CD8 memory plate apiece.

Produced via immunoSEQ multiplex PCR; TCRdb's table is partial and in-frame only. The sample holds roughly 2.5 million clones, roughly nine tenths seen once. Into CD45RA+ naive and CD45RA-negative memory subsets, the CD4+ cells were split. CDR1 and CDR2 from the germline V gene are SNHLY and FYNNEI. The V gene end was trimmed by 10 bases and the J gene end by 5 bases; junction bases not matched to a gene: 14. The CDR3 is 15 residues long. Input material: naive CD4+ T cells sorted from blood. The sample's subset: CD45RA+ positively selected. The rearrangement joins TRBV2 to TRBJ2-5; 9 bases match TRBD2. The origin of this receptor is a man aged 18 to 29 in good health. CDR3 amino acids: CATRISGSGSETQYF. DNA for the CDR3: TGTGCCACCAGAATTAGCGGGAGCGGGTCCGAGACCCAGTACTTC.